This T cell receptor (beta chain) was retrieved from a study of post-analysis software for immune sequencing data. About the study: Progressive-relapsing, secondary progressive and relapsing-remitting multiple sclerosis were among the disease courses included. Study-level points and caveats: Five or six TRBV segments appeared more often in patients than in controls, and TRBV5-6, TRBV5-1 and TRBV20-1 were among these.

Presence of unique molecular identifiers characterized the TCR beta cDNA libraries. TCRdb reprocessed the PCR reads with MiXCR, giving one entry per CDR3 protein. The table lists around 400,000 distinct CDR3 sequences, less than 35% of them singletons, with under 15% in the top ten. With respect to this clonotype: Its antigen is not known.

V was pared by 4 bases and J by 10 bases, with 12 bases of the junction left unmatched. The germline CDR1 and CDR2 sequences are MNHEY and SVGAGI. The CDR3 covers 15 residues. The chain links TRBV6-5 to TRBJ2-1; TRBD2 agrees at 8 bases. The sequence was collected from a girl aged 10 to 17 with multiple sclerosis. The sample comprised blood. This chain's CDR3 is CASSSLAAGASEQFF. In DNA form, the CDR3 reads TGTGCCAGCAGTTCCCTGGCAGCGGGGGCCTCGGAGCAGTTCTTC.